The clone carrying this TCR beta chain appeared a few times. Its target is not known. The data were obtained in a study of vaccination and CD4 T cells after COVID-19. As for the study in general: Overlapping spike peptides of SARS-CoV-2, HCoV-NL63, HCoV-OC43 and HCoV-229E were used, and cells were stimulated with them.

V lost 5 bases and J 4 bases, leaving 11 bases between the germline ends. Germline V CDR1 and CDR2: DFQATT, SNEGSKA (reference sequence). There are 12 residues in the CDR3. An Oncomine TCR Beta short-read assay was used to sequence the DNA from cultured CD4+ T cells. Once CD4+ T cells had been cultured, genomic DNA was extracted from them. TCRdb passed the PCR reads through MiXCR, listing each CDR3 protein once. Of 9,500 to 14,000 distinct CDR3 sequences listed, 35% to 40% were seen once; the top ten hold more than 15%. Treatment in this sample: approximately 9-day PBMC culture with coronavirus spike peptide pools or control peptides (ViraFEST assay). Collection of the unexposed donor's CD4+ T cells took place before the COVID-19 pandemic (2011-2018).

The clonotype comes from a human donor in good health. Sequences were obtained from CD4+ T cells from blood, cultured in vitro. The rearrangement links TRBV20-1 to TRBJ2-5; D may be TRBD1 (6 bases). DNA of the CDR3: TGCAGTGCTCGCGACAGGCCAGAGACCCAGTACTTC. This codes for CSARDRPETQYF.